The 17 T cell receptor beta chains given below trace back to one sample, sequenced in a study of spatial heterogeneity in lung cancer. General study points: The study found that expanded intratumoral alpha and beta TCR counts tracked tumor mutation counts.

MiXCR, applied by TCRdb to the 5' RACE reads, yields one record per CDR3 protein. The sample has under 13,000 distinct CDR3 sequences, approximately 8% seen once; the top ten hold around a fifth. Indicated time point: sample taken at primary tumor resection. These receptors have no known antigen. Sequences were derived from lung tumor tissue, sampled at surgery. The receptors here all came from a female donor with early-stage non-small cell lung cancer.

This clonotype is medium-sized in the sample. J is TRBJ2-3 and V is TRBV10-2; the D is unclear. CDR3 length equals 13 residues. V was pared by 10 bases and J by 6 bases, with 17 bases between. Germline-derived CDR1 and CDR2 are WSHSY and SAAADI. The CDR3 nucleotides read TGCGCCACCTCGCACGACGTGGCGGATACGCAGTATTTT. Encoded protein: CATSHDVADTQYF.

In DNA form, the CDR3 reads TGCAGTGCCCACGGACTAGCGGGGGCGACCCAAGAGACCCAGTACTTC. Its protein product is CSAHGLAGATQETQYF. The chain links TRBV20-1 to TRBJ2-5, with 13 bases matching TRBD2. There are 16 residues in the CDR3. Trimming removed 6 bases from V and 1 base from J; junction bases left unmatched: 8. Germline CDR1 reads DFQATT; CDR2 reads SNEGSKA (reference sequence).

This clonotype occurred a few times. V and J are TRBV6-4 and TRBJ2-2, with D possibly being TRBD2 (5 bases). Germline lookup yields CDR1 MRHNA and CDR2 SNTAGT. V dropped 0 bases and J dropped 7 bases, with 9 bases sitting between them. The CDR3 loop spans 14 amino acids. The CDR3 nucleotides are TGTGCCAGCAGTGACTCGATCGGAGGCGGGGAGCTGTTTTTT. It is translated as CASSDSIGGGELFF.

This clonotype was recorded at least ten times. CDR3: CASSPGQGAHGYTF. The CDR3 bases are TGTGCCAGCTCACCCGGACAGGGGGCCCATGGCTACACCTTC. The chain links TRBV18 to TRBJ1-2; the match to TRBD1 covers 11 bases. V lost 3 bases, J lost 6 bases, and 3 bases stayed unmatched. The CDR3 spans 14 residues. In germline, CDR1 is KGHSH, CDR2 LQKENI.

The J gene is TRBJ2-1, the V gene TRBV14; 11 bases match TRBD1. The ends lost 2 bases at V and 5 bases at J; junction bases unmatched: 5. Per germline, CDR1 SGHDN and CDR2 FVKESK. There are 16 residues in the CDR3. CDR3: CASSQKRDRGNNEQFF. The CDR3 coding sequence is TGTGCCAGCAGCCAAAAAAGGGACAGGGGGAACAATGAGCAGTTCTTC.

This clonotype has ten or more counts. The chain combines TRBV20-1 with TRBJ1-2; D unclear. The CDR3 has 13 residues. Trimming took 5 bases from V and 1 from J, leaving 11 bases between them. Germline CDR1 is DFQATT and CDR2 is SNEGSKA (reference sequence). For the CDR3, the DNA is TGCAGTGCTCCTCCGGCAGTTAACTATGGCTACACCTTC. Encoded protein: CSAPPAVNYGYTF.

This clonotype was seen ten or more times. J is TRBJ1-2 and V is TRBV30; D gene ambiguous. Trimming removed 0 bases from V and 4 bases from J, with 18 bases in between. CDR1 and CDR2 (germline): GTSNPN, SVGIG (reference sequence). This CDR3 has 16 amino acids. The CDR3 sequence is CAWSVWGTAAGYGYTF. The DNA of the CDR3 is TGTGCCTGGAGTGTATGGGGAACCGCCGCGGGCTATGGCTACACCTTC.

This clonotype was observed at least ten times. This sequence joins TRBV18 and TRBJ2-2; D is unresolved. Trimming shortened V by 5 bases and J by 3 bases, and 1 base separated the two germline ends. The CDR3 is 11 residues long. CDR1 is KGHSH and CDR2 is LQKENI in the germline V gene. The CDR3 spells CASSDTGELFF. DNA for the CDR3: TGTGCCAGCTCAGACACCGGGGAGCTGTTTTTT.

By its share, this clonotype is medium-sized (0.01 to 0.1%). The rearrangement links TRBV28 to TRBJ2-2; D not resolved. Germline V gene data show CDR1 as MDHEN and CDR2 as SYDVKM. CDR3 length: 14 amino acids. V was trimmed by 2 bases and J by 6 bases, leaving 10 bases between them. The CDR3 DNA is TGTGCCAGCAGTTTAGTTCCCGCGGCCGGGGAGCTGTTTTTT. Amino acid sequence: CASSLVPAAGELFF.

At least ten counts were recorded for this clonotype. This chain uses TRBV20-1 with TRBJ2-7; 9 nucleotides agree with TRBD1. Germline CDR1 reads DFQATT; CDR2 reads SNEGSKA (reference sequence). With 3 bases clipped from V and 6 bases from J, the junction kept 6 bases outside the gene matches. The CDR3 covers 13 residues. The CDR3 is CSASWDREGEQYF. The CDR3 DNA is TGCAGTGCTAGCTGGGACAGGGAGGGCGAGCAGTACTTC.

The chain has TRBV3-1 and TRBJ2-2; perhaps TRBD1 as D (5 bases). In germline, CDR1 is LGHDT, CDR2 YNNKEL (reference sequence). This CDR3 has 14 residues. Deletions cut 2 bases from V and 11 bases from J, with 15 bases between. The CDR3 DNA is TGTGCCAGCAGCCAAAGTCCTGGGGCAGGCGAGCTGTTTTTT. Protein product: CASSQSPGAGELFF.

This chain links TRBV18 with TRBJ1-5; 7 positions match TRBD1. This CDR3 has 14 amino acids. V dropped 5 bases and J dropped 7; count of bases not matched to a gene: 8. The germline V gene has CDR1 KGHSH and CDR2 LQKENI. CDR3 loop: CASSRTGARQPQHF. For the CDR3, the DNA is TGTGCCAGCTCAAGAACAGGGGCTCGGCAGCCCCAGCATTTT. The full variable domain, completed using reference TRBV18 and TRBJ1-5, is NAGVMQNPRHLVRRRGQEARLRCSPMKGHSHVYWYRQLPEEGLKFMVYLQKENIIDESGMPKERFSAEFPKEGPSILRIQQVVRGDSAAYFCASSRTGARQPQHFGDGTRLSIL.

In its sample, this clonotype was seen many times. A much more abundant neighbour one base away suggests this may be a read error. This rearrangement joins TRBV5-5 to TRBJ1-1; D is unresolved. V lost 2 bases and J 4 bases, leaving 6 bases between the germline ends. Germline V CDR1 and CDR2: SGHKS, YYEKEE (reference sequence). CDR3 length: 12 residues. The CDR3: CASSLRGTEAFF. Here the CDR3 DNA reads TGTGCCAGCAGCTTACGGGGCACTGAAGCTTTCTTT. The full variable domain, completed using reference TRBV5-5 and TRBJ1-1, is DAGVTQSPTHLIKTRGQQVTLRCSPISGHKSVSWYQQVLGQGPQFIFQYYEKEERGRGNFPDRFSARQFPNYSSELNVNALLLGDSALYLCASSLRGTEAFFGQGTRLTVV.

By its share, this clonotype is medium-sized. This chain uses TRBV7-9 with TRBJ2-7, with D maybe TRBD2 (6 bases). Germline CDR1 and CDR2: SEHNR and FQNEAQ (reference sequence). Trimming removed 6 bases from V and 7 bases from J, with 22 bases in between. The CDR3 spans 15 residues. CDR3 in DNA: TGTGCCAGCAGATCCCGCGGGGCGGGATTGGGAGAGCAGTACTTC. Residues: CASRSRGAGLGEQYF.

This clonotype appeared many times. J is TRBJ2-5 and V is TRBV5-1; no firm D call. In germline, CDR1 is SGHRS, CDR2 YFSETQ. Trimming removed 5 bases from V and 0 bases from J, with 17 bases in between. CDR3 length equals 16 residues. Written as DNA, the CDR3 is TGCGCCAGCAGACTGGAGACAAACTTGTACCAAGAGACCCAGTACTTC. Translating it yields CASRLETNLYQETQYF.

V and J are TRBV28 and TRBJ1-5; D might be TRBD1 (6 bases). Germline V lookup: CDR1 MDHEN, CDR2 SYDVKM. The CDR3 runs to 12 residues. Trimming shortened V by 9 bases and J by 2 bases, and 8 bases separated the two germline ends. The CDR3 loop reads CASSGGNQPQHF. As DNA, the CDR3 is TGTGCCAGTTCAGGGGGCAATCAGCCCCAGCATTTT. Full variable domain (rest looked up from reference TRBV28 and TRBJ1-5): DVKVTQSSRYLVKRTGEKVFLECVQDMDHENMFWYRQDPGLGLRLIYFSYDVKMKEKGDIPEGYSVSREKKERFSLILESASTNQTSMYLCASSGGNQPQHFGDGTRLSIL.

This sequence joins TRBV28 and TRBJ2-2; 8 bases agree with TRBD2. This CDR3 region has 15 residues. Germline trimming cut 7 bases from V and 0 bases from J; bases unmatched to any gene: 4. Germline V gene sequence: CDR1 MDHEN, CDR2 SYDVKM. The CDR3 DNA reads TGTGCCAGCAAGGCGGGGGGTTCGAACACCGGGGAGCTGTTTTTT. This encodes CASKAGGSNTGELFF.